The 30 T cell receptor beta chains given below trace back to one sample, sequenced in a study of T cell responses to AZD1222 COVID-19 vaccine. Sequencing was performed with immunoSEQ multiplex PCR; in TCRdb, only in-frame clones are kept and a portion is missing. The sample holds approximately 100,000 clones, around 87% seen once. The sample in question was peripheral blood, obtained 28 days after the second AZD1222 dose. The receptors were gathered from an adult who received the AZD1222 COVID-19 vaccine.

This sequence joins TRBV7-9 and TRBJ2-5, with 8 bases aligning to TRBD2. Germline V lookup: CDR1 SEHNR, CDR2 FQNEAQ (reference sequence). V shed 5 bases, J shed 1 base, and the junction held 9 bases outside the gene matches. This CDR3 contains 16 residues. Here the CDR3 reads CASSHVLGLAQETQYF. The DNA of the CDR3 is TGTGCCAGCAGCCACGTCCTAGGACTAGCCCAAGAGACCCAGTACTTC.

V usage is TRBV27 and J usage is TRBJ1-5, with D perhaps TRBD1 (6 bases). Germline values: CDR1 MNHEY, CDR2 SMNVEV (reference sequence). V shed 4 bases and J shed 4 bases, with 32 bases lying between them. The CDR3 length is 21 residues. The CDR3 loop is CASSSGGATGLTTMGNQPQHF. In nucleotides, the CDR3 is TGTGCCAGCAGTTCGGGGGGGGCGACAGGTTTGACAACAATGGGAAATCAGCCCCAGCATTTT.

The chain employs TRBV10-3 and TRBJ2-1, with 12 bases identical to TRBD2. V lost 9 bases to trimming and J lost 5 bases; unmatched junction nucleotides: 2. The CDR3 contains 13 residues. The germline gives CDR1 ENHRY, CDR2 SYGVKD. CDR3 amino acids: CAIRLAGDNEQFF. In DNA, the CDR3 is TGTGCCATAAGACTAGCGGGAGACAATGAGCAGTTCTTC.

This chain joins TRBV7-3 and TRBJ2-4; a possible D gene is TRBD2 (5 bases). Per the germline V gene, CDR1 is SGHTA and CDR2 is FQGTGA. V lost 3 bases and J 9 bases, leaving 12 bases between the germline ends. The CDR3 runs to 13 residues. For the CDR3, the DNA is TGTGCCAGCAGCTTGGACTGGGGAAGCATTCAGTACTTC. Its protein is CASSLDWGSIQYF.

The chain has TRBV4-1 and TRBJ1-3, with 7 bases lining up with TRBD1. This CDR3 contains 17 residues. Germline V gene data show CDR1 as MGHRA and CDR2 as YSYEKL. Trimming took 3 bases from V and 2 from J; bases not matched to a gene: 10. The DNA of the CDR3 is TGCGCCAGCAGCCAGCTATTCGGACAGGAAGCTGGAAACACCATATATTTT. This gives the protein CASSQLFGQEAGNTIYF.

This clone has just a few counts. V gene TRBV4-3 combines with J gene TRBJ1-1, with D maybe TRBD1 (6 bases). Trimming pared 3 bases from V and 0 bases from J, leaving 17 bases between. Looked up from germline, CDR1 is LGHNA and CDR2 is YSLEER. This CDR3 is built from 17 residues. Here the CDR3 reads CASSQSSGGLVNTEAFF. In nucleotides, the CDR3 is TGCGCCAGCAGCCAGAGTAGTGGGGGCCTGGTGAACACTGAAGCTTTCTTT.

V is TRBV4-1 and J is TRBJ2-3, with TRBD1 matching 8 bases. The CDR3 consists of 16 residues. Trimming took 4 bases from V and 5 from J; bases not matched to a gene: 11. Germline loops: CDR1 MGHRA, CDR2 YSYEKL. The CDR3 DNA follows: TGCGCCAGCAGCCCAGGACAGGGTGCCTTCATAGATACGCAGTATTTT. Its translation: CASSPGQGAFIDTQYF.

The CDR3 DNA is TGTGCCACCAGTGCGTTCGGGGGGAAAGGCTACGAGCAGTACTTC. This codes for CATSAFGGKGYEQYF. The chain has TRBV24-1 and TRBJ2-7, with 7 bases identical to TRBD2. Germline CDR1 KGHDR, CDR2 SFDVKD. CDR3 length equals 15 residues. V lost 5 bases and J lost 3; bases outside the gene matches: 9.

V and J are TRBV7-6 and TRBJ2-7, with 13 bases fitting TRBD2. Germline CDR1 SGHVS, CDR2 FNYEAQ. V lost 4 bases and J lost 5; bases outside the gene matches: 5. The CDR3 consists of 15 residues. The CDR3 loop is CASSWGTSGADEQYF. The CDR3 DNA follows: TGTGCCAGCAGCTGGGGGACTAGCGGGGCCGACGAGCAGTACTTC. Combining the CDR3 with reference TRBV7-6 and TRBJ2-7 gives the whole variable domain GAGVSQSPRYKVTKRGQDVALRCDPISGHVSLYWYRQALGQGPEFLTYFNYEAQQDKSGLPNDRFSAERPEGSISTLTIQRTEQRDSAMYRCASSWGTSGADEQYFGPGTRLTVT.

The CDR3 DNA reads as TGTGCCAGCACCTACGGCGGGCAGGGGTCACCCCTCCACTTT. Translating it yields CASTYGGQGSPLHF. This rearrangement joins TRBV27 to TRBJ1-6; perhaps TRBD1 as D (6 bases). Trimming removed 7 bases at V and 10 bases at J, with 17 bases between. There are 14 residues in the CDR3. CDR1 MNHEY and CDR2 SMNVEV come from the germline V gene (reference sequence).

The chain uses TRBV24-1 and TRBJ2-5; D is ambiguous. The CDR3 runs to 16 residues. V lost 4 bases, J lost 3 bases, and 17 bases lay in between. Per germline, CDR1 KGHDR and CDR2 SFDVKD. This chain's CDR3 is CATSEYTVRLKETQYF. The CDR3 bases are TGTGCCACCAGTGAATATACAGTGAGACTTAAAGAGACCCAGTACTTC.

The chain links TRBV4-3 to TRBJ2-1; a weak D match, TRBD2 (6 bases). CDR3 length: 16 residues. Trimming shortened V by 1 base and J by 6 bases, and 16 bases separated the two germline ends. CDR1 LGHNA and CDR2 YSLEER come from the germline V gene. This CDR3 is CASSQAAGNPSNEQFF. CDR3 bases: TGCGCCAGCAGCCAAGCGGCGGGGAACCCCTCCAATGAGCAGTTCTTC.

The chain carries TRBV7-9 and TRBJ2-7; D is possibly TRBD1 (5 bases). This CDR3 comprises 14 residues. The V and J ends lost 1 base and 5 bases respectively, with 12 bases between them. Germline V gives CDR1 SEHNR, CDR2 FQNEAQ (reference sequence). The CDR3, as DNA: TGTGCCAGCAGCTTAGTCAGGGTAAATGACGAGCAGTACTTC. Amino acid sequence: CASSLVRVNDEQYF. Supplemented by reference TRBV7-9 and TRBJ2-7, the full variable domain reads DTGVSQNPRHKITKRGQNVTFRCDPISEHNRLYWYRQTLGQGPEFLTYFQNEAQLEKSRLLSDRFSAERPKGSFSTLEIQRTEQGDSAMYLCASSLVRVNDEQYFGPGTRLTVT.

V usage is TRBV6-5 and J usage is TRBJ2-5, with 9 positions matching TRBD1. V dropped 6 bases and J dropped 3; count of bases not matched to a gene: 8. CDR3 length: 15 residues. CDR1 is MNHEY, CDR2 SVGAGI, per germline. In nucleotides, the CDR3 is TGTGCCAGCAGAAACGCCTGGGACAGGGAAGAGACCCAGTACTTC. It codes for CASRNAWDREETQYF.

The CDR3 DNA is TGCAGCGTTGCCCCTCAGGCAGCTGGCTACACCTTC. Amino acids: CSVAPQAAGYTF. The V and J genes are TRBV29-1 and TRBJ1-2; no clear D. Per germline, CDR1 SQVTM and CDR2 ANQGSEA. The CDR3 length is 12 residues. The V gene lost 4 bases and the J gene lost 7 bases, with 13 bases spanning the gap. The full variable domain, with the rest looked up from reference TRBV29-1 and TRBJ1-2, is SAVISQKPSRDICQRGTSLTIQCQVDSQVTMMFWYRQQPGQSLTLIATANQGSEATYESGFVIDKFPISRPNLTFSTLTVSNMSPEDSSIYLCSVAPQAAGYTFGSGTRLTVV.

J is TRBJ1-5 and V is TRBV28; 7 positions match TRBD1. Per the germline V gene, CDR1 is MDHEN and CDR2 is SYDVKM. V trimming: 8 bases; J trimming: 3 bases; junction bases outside the gene matches: 4. CDR3 length: 13 amino acids. This CDR3 is CASEDRNNQPQHF. CDR3 in DNA: TGTGCCAGCGAGGACAGGAACAATCAGCCCCAGCATTTT.

The CDR3 is CASSERTDLYEQYF. Written as DNA, the CDR3 is TGTGCCAGCAGTGAGAGGACTGACCTCTACGAGCAGTACTTC. The V gene is TRBV2, the J gene TRBJ2-7, with D possibly matching TRBD2 (5 bases). The CDR3 contains 14 residues. From germline, CDR1 is SNHLY and CDR2 FYNNEI. V was trimmed by 3 bases and J by 3 bases, leaving 12 bases between them.

The count of this clone is one. The chain carries TRBV27 and TRBJ1-6; 10 bases agree with TRBD1. This CDR3 contains 15 residues. Germline V gives CDR1 MNHEY, CDR2 SMNVEV (reference sequence). V shed 5 bases and J 4 bases; nucleotides not matched to a gene: 2. DNA for the CDR3: TGTGCCAGCAGTCCGGGACAGGGGTATAATTCACCCCTCCACTTT. This sequence encodes CASSPGQGYNSPLHF.

Turning to this clone: Other DNA sequences in the same sample also yield this CDR3. The J gene is TRBJ1-1, the V gene TRBV3-1 (or the pseudogene TRBV3-2); D perhaps matches TRBD1 (5 bases). Between the trimmed V and J ends, which lost 4 bases and 4 bases, there was a span of 13 bases. This CDR3 comprises 14 residues. Germline CDR1 is LGHDT and CDR2 is YNNKEL (reference sequence). In DNA form, the CDR3 reads TGTGCCAGCAGCCGAGGGGTCGTGATCACTGAAGCTTTCTTT. Translated: CASSRGVVITEAFF.

Of note for this clone: Other DNA sequences in the sample encode the same CDR3. The chain employs TRBV19 and TRBJ2-2; D gene unclear. The V end lost 0 bases, the J end lost 1 base, and 6 bases lay between the germline ends. The CDR3 length is 15 residues. CDR1 is LNHDA and CDR2 is SQIVND in the germline V gene (reference sequence). The CDR3 DNA follows: TGTGCCAGTAGTATAGAGGGCCTGAACACCGGGGAGCTGTTTTTT. Translating it yields CASSIEGLNTGELFF.

This chain uses TRBV4-3 with TRBJ1-4; TRBD1 might be the D (6 bases). Germline V lookup: CDR1 LGHNA, CDR2 YSLEER. This CDR3 has 16 residues. V gave up 0 bases and J gave up 8 bases, with 16 bases separating them. The DNA of the CDR3 is TGCGCCAGCAGCCAAGACGGCACAGGGAGGTACGAAAAACTGTTTTTT. Its protein product is CASSQDGTGRYEKLFF.

The chain has TRBV7-2 and TRBJ2-7; 7 nucleotides agree with TRBD1. V gave up 5 bases and J gave up 0 bases; unmatched junction bases: 4. The germline V gene has CDR1 SGHTA and CDR2 FQGNSA. CDR3 size: 14 residues. The CDR3 here is CASSQRDSSYEQYF. The CDR3 coding sequence is TGTGCCAGCAGCCAAAGGGACAGCTCCTACGAGCAGTACTTC.

This rearrangement joins TRBV5-5 to TRBJ1-1; tentative D call: TRBD1 (5 bases). Deletions cut 4 bases from V and 5 bases from J, with 6 bases between. Germline V gene data show CDR1 as SGHKS and CDR2 as YYEKEE (reference sequence). This CDR3 has 11 amino acids. The CDR3 sequence: CASSGATEAFF. In nucleotides, the CDR3 is TGTGCCAGCAGCGGGGCTACTGAAGCTTTCTTT.

The J gene is TRBJ2-6, the V gene TRBV19, with 10 positions matching TRBD2. The CDR3 contains 20 residues. Unmatched junction bases numbered 11, after V lost 3 bases and J lost 0 bases. Germline CDR1 reads LNHDA; CDR2 reads SQIVND (reference sequence). The DNA for the CDR3 is TGTGCCAGTAGTATGACCTGGGGTAGCGGGGGGCGCTCTGGGGCCAACGTCCTGACTTTC. It yields the protein CASSMTWGSGGRSGANVLTF.

V and J are TRBV28 and TRBJ2-7; D unclear. Germline CDR1 and CDR2: MDHEN and SYDVKM. The CDR3 is 15 amino acids. Trimming took off 2 bases at V and 0 bases at J, with 11 bases between the two ends. The CDR3 sequence is CASSLGPTSSYEQYF. The CDR3 nucleotides read TGTGCCAGCAGTTTAGGGCCAACCTCCTCCTACGAGCAGTACTTC.

The V gene is TRBV29-1, the J gene TRBJ2-2, with TRBD1 matching 7 bases. V dropped 3 bases and J dropped 5; count of bases not matched to a gene: 6. The CDR3 covers 14 residues. Germline values: CDR1 SQVTM, CDR2 ANQGSEA. The CDR3 region has the DNA TGCAGCGTTGAGGAGACAGGGATTACCGGGGAGCTGTTTTTT. It translates to CSVEETGITGELFF.

This CDR3 is CATSDSRGGNTEAFF. CDR3 DNA sequence: TGTGCCACCAGTGATTCCAGGGGAGGTAACACTGAAGCTTTCTTT. This chain joins TRBV24-1 and TRBJ1-1; tentatively, D is TRBD1 (6 bases). With 2 bases removed from V and 2 bases from J, the gap between germline ends came to 11 bases. The length of the CDR3 is 15 residues. Germline V gene sequence: CDR1 KGHDR, CDR2 SFDVKD.

V is TRBV7-3 and J is TRBJ1-1; TRBD1 matches at 7 bases. The CDR3 covers 13 residues. V dropped 2 bases and J dropped 4; count of bases not matched to a gene: 1. Germline lookup yields CDR1 SGHTA and CDR2 FQGTGA. CDR3 nucleotide sequence: TGTGCCAGCAGCTTAGACAGGGTCACTGAAGCTTTCTTT. Protein product: CASSLDRVTEAFF. The full variable domain, with the rest looked up from reference TRBV7-3 and TRBJ1-1, is GAGVSQTPSNKVTEKGKYVELRCDPISGHTALYWYRQSLGQGPEFLIYFQGTGAADDSGLPNDRFFAVRPEGSVSTLKIQRTERGDSAVYLCASSLDRVTEAFFGQGTRLTVV.

This chain links TRBV7-8 with TRBJ2-1; 9 bases are shared with TRBD1. Germline V gene data show CDR1 as SGHVS and CDR2 as FQNEAQ. The V and J ends lost 4 bases and 4 bases, in that order; junction bases with no gene match: 8. CDR3 length equals 16 residues. CDR3 sequence: CASSYRAGQGYNEQFF. In DNA form, the CDR3 reads TGTGCCAGCAGCTATCGAGCGGGACAGGGTTACAATGAGCAGTTCTTC. Filled out from reference TRBV7-8 and TRBJ2-1, the complete variable domain reads GAGVSQSPRYKVAKRGQDVALRCDPISGHVSLFWYQQALGQGPEFLTYFQNEAQLDKSGLPSDRFFAERPEGSVSTLKIQRTQQEDSAVYLCASSYRAGQGYNEQFFGPGTRLTVL.

The chain uses TRBV5-4 and TRBJ1-5, with TRBD1 as a possible D gene (5 bases). This CDR3 has 14 amino acids. V lost 0 bases and J 2 bases, leaving 6 bases between the germline ends. The germline CDR1 and CDR2 sequences are SGHNT and YYREEE (reference sequence). The CDR3 DNA is TGTGCCAGCAGCTTGGGGGGGGGCAATCAGCCCCAGCATTTT. Protein sequence: CASSLGGGNQPQHF. The full variable domain, rest sourced from reference TRBV5-4 and TRBJ1-5, is ETGVTQSPTHLIKTRGQQVTLRCSSQSGHNTVSWYQQALGQGPQFIFQYYREEENGRGNFPPRFSGLQFPNYSSELNVNALELDDSALYLCASSLGGGNQPQHFGDGTRLSIL.